A selection of T cell receptor beta chains follows, all from one sample in a study of blood T cell repertoires in COVID-19. Measured with immunoSEQ multiplex PCR; TCRdb has only the in-frame clones, and not every one. The sample includes under 150,000 clones, 84% seen only once; the top ten take roughly 4%. Sequencing was done on a sample of PBMCs or T cells enriched from blood (not recorded which). Receptor source: a man aged 45-65 years in a cohort exposed to, infected with or recovered from COVID-19 (not recorded which). Both conserved end residues are part of each CDR3. Fields, in order: V gene, J gene, CDR3 protein.

>TRBV3-1/TRBV3-2|TRBJ2-5
CASSQEEQGMGETQYF
>TRBV5-1|TRBJ2-5
CASSFTAGRGSWDQETQYF
>TRBV3-1/TRBV3-2|TRBJ2-5
CASSPGLVIYF
>TRBV11-3|TRBJ2-2
CASSLRGSYTGELFF
>TRBV10-3|TRBJ2-5
CATTGGDQETQYF
>TRBV18|TRBJ1-1
CASSPQRDSFTEAFF
>TRBV2|TRBJ1-2
CASTREQGNGYTF
>TRBV30|TRBJ1-5
CAWSVSGRGNQPQHF
>TRBV11-2|TRBJ2-7
CASSLPSAGEQYF
>TRBV29-1|TRBJ1-1
CSVDRGRLEPEAFF
>TRBV30|TRBJ1-5
CAWIRSQHF
>TRBV5-4|TRBJ2-1
CASSLTSSNYNEQFF
>TRBV6-4|TRBJ1-2
CASRRTDRGDYGYTF
>TRBV19|TRBJ2-5
CASSIGQAYYQETQYF
>TRBV10-1|TRBJ2-7
CASSATGTGREEQYF
>TRBV27|TRBJ1-6
CASKASGGISYNSPLHF
>TRBV7-2|TRBJ1-1
CASSLLWRGPDTEAFF
>TRBV4-1|TRBJ2-7
CASSHLEGDYEQYF
>TRBV7-8|TRBJ1-4
CASSLARTDEKLFF
>TRBV7-6|TRBJ2-2
CASSLNGGATGELFF
>TRBV14|TRBJ2-5
CASSQDWRTTSMETQYF
>TRBV19|TRBJ1-1
CASRTTGGLEAFF
>TRBV28|TRBJ1-3
CASMLRTGERNTIYF
>TRBV19|TRBJ2-5
CASSIGTSGRGETQYF
>TRBV19|TRBJ1-5
CASRDRGFSNQPQHF
>TRBV4-1|TRBJ1-2
CASSPDRGNYGYTF
>TRBV27|TRBJ2-3
CASSSQGDSTDTQYF
>TRBV27|TRBJ2-3
CASSLSLLDRERTQYF
>TRBV11-2|TRBJ2-3
CASSVPGLTDTQYF
>TRBV7-2|TRBJ2-1
CASSLERGSYNEQFF
>TRBV19|TRBJ2-3
CASSPLAVGTDTQYF
>TRBV7-2|TRBJ2-7
CASSLSRNLYEQYF
>TRBV3-1/TRBV3-2|TRBJ2-7
CASSQPGLASYEQYF
>TRBV5-3|TRBJ2-7
CARSCRAGAEQYF
>TRBV7-9|TRBJ2-1
CASSSLSMGGYNEQFF